This T cell receptor (beta chain) originates from a study of STAT5B mutations in CD4+ large granular lymphocyte leukemia. Study-level findings and limits: Top patient clones used TRBV06 genes more often: 8/27 versus 2/35 in controls. CD4-sorted patient repertoires seemed more clonal than healthy CD4+ repertoires. The CD4+ versus CD8+ T-LGLL clonality difference may reflect limited sample size.

The junction had 14 bases not matched to a gene; V was cut back by 2 bases and J by 2 bases. The CDR3 is made up of 19 amino acids. Germline loops: CDR1 MNHEY, CDR2 SMNVEV (reference sequence). The survey-level immunoSEQ assay was used. Produced via immunoSEQ multiplex PCR; TCRdb's table is partial and in-frame only. The sample yields tens of thousands of clones, roughly 76% seen once. A word on this clone: The antigen is unknown.

The receptor comes from a human donor in good health. The sequencing input was CD4+ T cells from blood buffy coats. The gene calls are TRBV27 and TRBJ2-7, with 11 nucleotides matching TRBD1. CDR3 protein: CASSLRFVVGGQGAYEQYF. The CDR3 coding sequence is TGTGCCAGCAGTTTAAGATTCGTGGTTGGGGGACAGGGGGCCTACGAGCAGTACTTC.